Listed below are T cell receptor beta chains from one sample, sequenced in a study of T cell repertoires in cytomegalovirus infection. Their antigen targets remain unknown. Each CDR3 protein is one row after TCRdb ran MiXCR on the reads. The sample lists around 300,000 distinct CDR3 sequences; approximately 25% were seen once. This sample comprised cultured PBMCs, obtained from culture after CMV antigen stimulation. Receptor source: a human donor in good health (CMV status not recorded). Some clones in this sample may be carry-over from other donors' samples. CDR3s include the opening cysteine and the closing phenylalanine or tryptophan. D genes are given only for firm matches. Size values are once, few and many counts, or a class for expanded clones, and some rows have none.

J: TRBJ1-4; size: once; V: TRBV6-8; D: -; CDR3: CASSLTGLDNEKLFF; DNA: TGTGCCAGCAGCTTAACAGGGTTGGATAATGAAAAACTGTTTTTT
J: TRBJ2-1; size: few; V: TRBV6-2/TRBV6-3; D: -; CDR3: CASRGYSYNEQFF; DNA: TGTGCCAGCAGGGGGTACTCCTACAATGAGCAGTTCTTC
J: TRBJ2-7; size: -; V: TRBV6-2/TRBV6-3; D: TRBD2; CDR3: CASSYGTSGDYEQYF; DNA: TGTGCCAGCAGTTACGGGACTAGCGGGGACTACGAGCAGTACTTC
J: TRBJ1-2; size: few; V: TRBV6-5; D: -; CDR3: CASSYNPGNNYGYTF; DNA: TGTGCCAGCAGTTACAATCCGGGGAACAACTATGGCTACACCTTC
J: TRBJ2-3; size: -; V: TRBV12-3/TRBV12-4; D: -; CDR3: CATSLGARDTQYF; DNA: TGTGCCACCAGTTTAGGCGCCCGGGATACGCAGTATTTT
J: TRBJ2-5; size: -; V: TRBV5-4; D: TRBD1; CDR3: CASKIGTEETQYF; DNA: TGTGCCAGCAAGATAGGGACAGAAGAGACCCAGTACTTC
J: TRBJ1-2; size: few; V: TRBV7-2; D: -; CDR3: CASSPGGRYGYTF; DNA: TGTGCCAGCAGCCCGGGGGGGCGGTATGGCTACACCTTC
J: TRBJ2-5; size: few; V: TRBV7-9; D: TRBD2; CDR3: CASSLALAGGEQETQYF; DNA: TGTGCCAGCAGCTTGGCCCTAGCGGGAGGTGAACAAGAGACCCAGTACTTC
J: TRBJ2-6; size: -; V: TRBV12-5; D: -; CDR3: CASGLSRGGGPGANVLTF; DNA: TGTGCTAGTGGTTTGTCCCGAGGAGGGGGCCCGGGGGCCAACGTCCTGACTTTC
J: TRBJ2-7; size: -; V: TRBV4-3; D: TRBD1; CDR3: CASSQGPGTGGYEQYF; DNA: TGCGCCAGCAGCCAAGGACCCGGGACAGGGGGCTACGAGCAGTACTTC
J: TRBJ2-2; size: few; V: TRBV7-3; D: -; CDR3: CASSLKGQGSNTGELFF; DNA: TGTGCCAGCAGCTTAAAGGGCCAGGGGAGTAACACCGGGGAGCTGTTTTTT
J: TRBJ1-2; size: few; V: TRBV6-2/TRBV6-3; D: TRBD1; CDR3: CASSYSNPGQSNYGYTF; DNA: TGTGCCAGCAGTTACTCTAATCCGGGACAGAGCAACTATGGCTACACCTTC
J: TRBJ1-5; size: few; V: TRBV4-1; D: -; CDR3: CASSPRGSDNQPQHF; DNA: TGTGCCAGCAGCCCTCGTGGGTCTGACAATCAGCCCCAGCATTTT
J: TRBJ2-2; size: few; V: TRBV4-2; D: TRBD2; CDR3: CASSQDDLAGANTGELFF; DNA: TGTGCCAGCAGCCAAGATGACCTAGCGGGCGCGAACACCGGGGAGCTGTTTTTT
J: TRBJ2-1; size: -; V: TRBV7-2; D: TRBD2; CDR3: CASSLASGITYNEQFF; DNA: TGTGCCAGCAGCTTAGCCAGCGGGATAACCTACAATGAGCAGTTCTTC
J: TRBJ1-5; size: many; V: TRBV7-6; D: -; CDR3: CASSLVTDTLRDSNQPQHF; DNA: TGTGCCAGCAGCTTAGTGACGGACACCCTAAGGGATAGCAATCAGCCCCAGCATTTT
J: TRBJ1-2; size: -; V: TRBV6-6; D: TRBD1; CDR3: CASSPDRSPLGYGYTF; DNA: TGTGCCAGCAGTCCGGACAGGTCTCCCTTGGGGTATGGCTACACCTTC
J: TRBJ2-1; size: -; V: TRBV29-1; D: TRBD2; CDR3: CSVEGAGGIYNEQFF; DNA: TGCAGCGTTGAGGGAGCGGGAGGTATTTACAATGAGCAGTTCTTC
J: TRBJ1-1; size: few; V: TRBV11-2; D: -; CDR3: CASSPPYASRAFF; DNA: TGTGCCAGCAGCCCTCCCTATGCCTCCCGGGCTTTCTTT
J: TRBJ1-5; size: many; V: TRBV12-3/TRBV12-4; D: -; CDR3: CASSLQGNQPQHF; DNA: TGTGCCAGCAGCTTACAGGGAAATCAGCCCCAGCATTTT
J: TRBJ2-7; size: -; V: TRBV12-3/TRBV12-4; D: TRBD2; CDR3: CASSLAGSGDYEQYF; DNA: TGTGCCAGCAGCTTAGCGGGATCAGGGGACTACGAGCAGTACTTC
J: TRBJ1-5; size: -; V: TRBV6-5; D: TRBD1; CDR3: CASTDRDGQPQHF; DNA: TGTGCCAGCACCGACAGGGATGGTCAGCCCCAGCATTTT
J: TRBJ2-1; size: few; V: TRBV10-3; D: TRBD2; CDR3: CAISDGTSGRRGYNEQFF; DNA: TGTGCCATCAGTGATGGGACTAGCGGGAGACGGGGATACAATGAGCAGTTCTTC
J: TRBJ2-7; size: many; V: TRBV11-1; D: TRBD2; CDR3: CASSRSLAGDYEQYF; DNA: TGTGCCAGCAGCCGGAGCTTAGCGGGAGACTACGAGCAGTACTTC
J: TRBJ2-7; size: few; V: TRBV7-6; D: -; CDR3: CASAPGATPYEQYF; DNA: TGTGCCAGCGCCCCGGGGGCTACACCCTACGAGCAGTACTTC
J: TRBJ2-3; size: few; V: TRBV7-9; D: TRBD2; CDR3: CASSRTGLAGADTQYF; DNA: TGTGCCAGCAGCAGGACGGGACTAGCGGGAGCAGATACGCAGTATTTT
J: TRBJ2-6; size: few; V: TRBV6-2/TRBV6-3; D: TRBD2; CDR3: CASSYAGTSKDGANVLTF; DNA: TGTGCCAGCAGTTACGCCGGGACTAGCAAAGATGGGGCCAACGTCCTGACTTTC
J: TRBJ1-6; size: -; V: TRBV10-3; D: TRBD1; CDR3: CAITGGNSPLHF; DNA: TGTGCCATCACAGGGGGCAATTCACCCCTCCACTTT
J: TRBJ2-3; size: -; V: TRBV5-4; D: TRBD2; CDR3: CASTLGLAGDTDTQYF; DNA: TGTGCCAGCACCCTTGGACTAGCGGGGGACACAGATACGCAGTATTTT
J: TRBJ2-3; size: few; V: TRBV28; D: TRBD1; CDR3: CASSSGQDEADTQYF; DNA: TGTGCCAGCAGTTCCGGACAGGATGAAGCAGATACGCAGTATTTT
J: TRBJ1-1; size: few; V: TRBV6-5; D: -; CDR3: CATEHGDGRPEAFF; DNA: TGTGCCACCGAACACGGGGACGGCCGGCCAGAAGCTTTCTTT
J: TRBJ2-1; size: many; V: TRBV7-2; D: -; CDR3: CASGGARGSDEQFF; DNA: TGTGCCAGCGGAGGGGCACGCGGTTCGGATGAGCAGTTCTTC
J: TRBJ1-4; size: few; V: TRBV7-2; D: TRBD1; CDR3: CASSGAPGQGNEKLFF; DNA: TGTGCCAGCAGCGGAGCCCCGGGACAGGGGAATGAAAAACTGTTTTTT
J: TRBJ2-7; size: few; V: TRBV4-3; D: TRBD2; CDR3: CASSQEITSGSPYEQYF; DNA: TGCGCCAGCAGCCAAGAAATTACTAGCGGGAGCCCCTACGAGCAGTACTTC
J: TRBJ2-7; size: -; V: TRBV7-8; D: -; CDR3: CASSLAAPEQYF; DNA: TGTGCCAGCAGCTTAGCGGCTCCTGAGCAGTACTTC
J: TRBJ2-1; size: many; V: TRBV7-2; D: TRBD2; CDR3: CASSLGGLGDPRQFF; DNA: TGTGCCAGCAGCTTGGGGGGACTAGGGGACCCAAGGCAGTTCTTC
J: TRBJ1-2; size: many; V: TRBV7-8; D: TRBD1; CDR3: CASGTDRGLDGYTF; DNA: TGTGCCAGTGGGACCGACAGGGGGCTCGATGGCTACACCTTC
J: TRBJ2-7; size: many; V: TRBV28; D: -; CDR3: CASSLRSGAVYEQYF; DNA: TGTGCCAGCAGTTTACGTTCGGGGGCGGTATACGAGCAGTACTTC
J: TRBJ1-1; size: -; V: TRBV7-2; D: -; CDR3: CASSEGRGGGSLEAFF; DNA: TGTGCCAGCAGCGAAGGCCGAGGGGGAGGATCGCTCGAAGCTTTCTTT
J: TRBJ2-3; size: -; V: TRBV20-1; D: -; CDR3: CSASPGLGVRDTQYF; DNA: TGCAGTGCTAGCCCGGGACTGGGGGTGCGAGATACGCAGTATTTT
J: TRBJ1-1; size: many; V: TRBV7-2; D: -; CDR3: CASSLTVNTEAFF; DNA: TGTGCCAGCAGCCTAACCGTGAACACTGAAGCTTTCTTT
J: TRBJ2-1; size: medium-sized; V: TRBV5-4; D: TRBD2; CDR3: CASSPRLADFNEQFF; DNA: TGTGCCAGCAGCCCTAGACTAGCGGACTTCAATGAGCAGTTCTTC
J: TRBJ1-6; size: few; V: TRBV7-9; D: -; CDR3: CASRRGINSPLHF; DNA: TGTGCCAGCAGGAGGGGGATCAATTCACCCCTCCACTTT
J: TRBJ2-1; size: many; V: TRBV19; D: TRBD2; CDR3: CASSQGSGRAREQFF; DNA: TGTGCCAGTAGTCAGGGTAGCGGGAGGGCCCGTGAGCAGTTCTTC
J: TRBJ2-7; size: -; V: TRBV7-3; D: -; CDR3: CATGTVSYEQYF; DNA: TGTGCCACCGGGACTGTCTCCTACGAGCAGTACTTC
J: TRBJ2-7; size: many; V: TRBV7-2; D: TRBD1; CDR3: CASSPDRVREQYF; DNA: TGTGCCAGCAGCCCAGACAGGGTCCGCGAGCAGTACTTC
J: TRBJ1-1; size: -; V: TRBV6-5; D: TRBD1; CDR3: CASSTLTGGNTEAFF; DNA: TGTGCCAGCAGTACTCTAACAGGGGGGAACACTGAAGCTTTCTTT
J: TRBJ2-1; size: few; V: TRBV7-3; D: TRBD2; CDR3: CASSRQSGRNNEQFF; DNA: TGTGCCAGCAGCCGACAGAGCGGGAGGAACAATGAGCAGTTCTTC
J: TRBJ2-1; size: -; V: TRBV20-1; D: TRBD2; CDR3: CSALTGTSGYNEQFF; DNA: TGCAGTGCGCTCACTGGGACTAGCGGATACAATGAGCAGTTCTTC
J: TRBJ1-4; size: few; V: TRBV24-1; D: -; CDR3: CATSDSRDPRNEKLFF; DNA: TGTGCCACCAGTGATAGCCGGGATCCGCGTAATGAAAAACTGTTTTTT
J: TRBJ2-1; size: many; V: TRBV7-2; D: TRBD2; CDR3: CASSLRLAGSLNEQFF; DNA: TGTGCCAGCAGCTTAAGACTAGCGGGATCCCTCAATGAGCAGTTCTTC
J: TRBJ1-5; size: few; V: TRBV6-1; D: -; CDR3: CASGRGQPQHF; DNA: TGTGCCAGCGGCAGGGGTCAGCCCCAGCATTTT
J: TRBJ1-1; size: many; V: TRBV19; D: TRBD1; CDR3: CASSAYRGVNTEAFF; DNA: TGTGCCAGTAGTGCCTACAGGGGGGTGAACACTGAAGCTTTCTTT
J: TRBJ2-4; size: -; V: TRBV6-1; D: -; CDR3: CASRTKEHIQYF; DNA: TGTGCCAGCAGGACCAAGGAGCACATTCAGTACTTC